The 3 T cell receptor beta chains reported below all come from one sample, sequenced in a study of blood T cells in healthy people across ages. The use of a sample-barcoded 5' primer and a J-beta primer mix characterized a second PCR of roughly 6 to 11 cycles. TCRdb reprocessed the 5' RACE reads with MiXCR, giving one entry per CDR3 protein. This table holds 780,000 or so distinct CDR3 sequences, 56% found once. The sample taken for sequencing was blood. These receptors were obtained from a middle-aged man in good health.

The chain carries TRBV6-1 and TRBJ1-6, with a tentative D call TRBD1 (5 bases). Trimming cost V 1 base and J 7 bases, with 26 bases left between them. CDR1 and CDR2 (germline): MNHNS, SASEGT. The CDR3 runs 20 residues. The CDR3 reads CASSEVLTLNLGAPNSPLHF. As DNA, the CDR3 is TGTGCCAGCAGTGAAGTTCTAACCCTCAATTTAGGGGCACCCAATTCACCCCTCCACTTT.

J is TRBJ1-2 and V is TRBV7-9, with TRBD1 matching 7 bases. The V gene's germline CDR1 is SEHNR and CDR2 FQNEAQ (reference sequence). The CDR3 consists of 15 residues. Germline trimming cut 4 bases from V and 0 bases from J; bases unmatched to any gene: 5. CDR3 in DNA: TGTGCCAGCAGCTCTACAGGGGTACCTAACTATGGCTACACCTTC. Its translation is CASSSTGVPNYGYTF.

In this sample, this clonotype turned up a few times. The chain combines TRBV28 with TRBJ2-4; TRBD1 matches 7 bases. CDR1 MDHEN and CDR2 SYDVKM come from the germline V gene. CDR3 length: 18 amino acids. With 3 bases clipped from V and 0 bases from J, the junction kept 11 bases outside the gene matches. For the CDR3, the DNA is TGTGCCAGCAGTTTGCTCCCCGACAGGGAACTAGCCAAAAACATTCAGTACTTC. This gives the protein CASSLLPDRELAKNIQYF.